This T cell receptor (beta chain) was observed in a study of blood T cell repertoires in COVID-19. Looking at the study overall: The United States, Italy and Spain were the sources of the acute and convalescent COVID-19 samples. The analysed material was cDNA or gDNA that came from T cells, B-cell-depleted T cells, or PBMCs.

In germline, CDR1 is MNHEY, CDR2 SMNVEV (reference sequence). The CDR3 has 12 amino acids. V gave up 6 bases and J gave up 6 bases, with 11 bases separating them. The table came from immunoSEQ multiplex PCR; TCRdb's copy has only in-frame clones and leaves some out. The sample includes about 210,000 clones, 89% seen only once; the top ten take more than 4.5%. On this clone: Within the sample, other DNA sequences also encode this same CDR3.

This sequence joins TRBV27 and TRBJ1-2; D not certain. The sample consisted of peripheral blood. This sequence was found in a woman aged 40 to 49 with acute or convalescent COVID-19. CDR3 residues: CASSFGGDGYTF. CDR3 bases: TGTGCCAGCAGCTTCGGCGGGGATGGCTACACCTTC.